This TCR beta chain was retrieved from a study of CXCR3-negative and CXCR3-positive naive CD8 T cells (dated by TCRdb to about 2019). With respect to the entire study: Some 130 million TRB reads were obtained in total, roughly 1.5 +/- 0.3 million reads per library. Diversity and physicochemical repertoire analyses covered about a dozen donors pooled from two independent experiments. TRBV-TRBJ cluster analysis included naive subsets from 5 donors and memory cells from 3 donors.

As to this clonotype: Its recognized antigen is unknown.

The instrument was a NextSeq 550. The Human TCR Profiling Kit (MiLaboratory) was used to make UMI-labeled 5' RACE TRB cDNA libraries. The full amount of extracted RNA was used for cDNA synthesis, and the full amount of resulting cDNA was used for PCR amplification. Libraries were prepared in parallel with an identical number of PCR cycles. The paper's processing steps were these. MIGEC and MiXCR extracted about 50,000 +/- 10,000 unique UMI-labeled TRB cDNA molecules per library, requiring at least two reads per UMI. On average, roughly 40,000 +/- 10,000 functional in-frame TRB CDR3 nucleotide clonotypes lacking stop codons were found per library. After downsampling to 5000 UMI-labeled TRB molecules per sample, diversity metrics such as normalized Shannon-Wiener and Chao1 were calculated in VDJtools. VDJtools computed clonotype-size-weighted physicochemical properties of the central five CDR3 residues: interaction energy, strength, volume and Kidera factor 4. TCRdb reprocessed the reads, reporting each CDR3 protein sequence once and no DNA. None of the V and J calls come from the authors' own analysis; TCRdb made them. The table for this sample records about 120,000 distinct CDR3 sequences. About 0.3% of the sample comes from the top ten.

Here is what the overall study found, with its caveats: Both naive subsets had comparably high repertoire diversity, while memory CD8+ T cells had much lower repertoire diversity. TRB CDR3s from CXCR3-positive naive cells showed higher hydrophobicity (lower Kidera factor 4), lower energy, and higher strength and volume indices than CXCR3-negative naive cells. Freshly isolated PBMCs were used for most assays because CXCR3 expression partially decreased after cryopreservation. Within the same donor, TRBV-TRBJ usage looked similar between naive CXCR3-negative and CXCR3-positive cells, but memory cells had distinct patterns. Because surface CD5, which is linked to self-reactivity in mice, was comparable between the naive subsets, TCR interaction strength was also inferred from the physicochemical properties of TRB CDR3s.

CDR1 MGHRA and CDR2 YSYEKL were looked up in the germline V gene. The CDR3 numbers 14 residues from cysteine through phenylalanine. The coding DNA is unavailable. Each CD8+ T cell subset was flow-sorted in triplicate, and 300,000 or so cells per subset were placed directly into RLT lysis buffer. To keep memory contaminants out, a stringent definition of naive CD8+ T cells was applied: CD45RO-CCR7+CD27+CD95-. Peripheral blood mononuclear cells were isolated from buffy coats using standard density gradient centrifugation. Naive CXCR3-negative and CXCR3-positive CD8+ T cells were flow-sorted using a FACSAria III. An RNeasy Mini Kit was used to extract total RNA from the sorted cells.

The clonotype was recovered from a human donor in good health. Some clones in this sample may be carry-over from other donors' samples. The sample comprised naive CXCR3- CD8+ T cells from blood. The cell subset or site label corresponds to: CD45RO-CCR7+CD27+CD95- naive CD8+ T cells lacking CXCR3 (TNR3-). The chain is assembled from TRBV4-1 and TRBJ2-3. The CDR3 protein is CATSQDLLTDTQYF.